The 12 T cell receptor beta chains given below trace back to one sample, sequenced in a study of T cell repertoires in cytomegalovirus infection. TCRdb independently ran MiXCR on the reads; one entry per CDR3 protein. Among roughly 920,000 distinct CDR3 sequences listed, roughly 31% were seen once. What these receptors recognize is not known. The sample consisted of cultured CD8+ T cells from PBMCs, taken from culture after CMV antigen stimulation. The receptors were sampled from a human donor in good health (CMV status not recorded). Some clones in this sample may be carry-over from other donors' samples.

This clonotype came up many times. The chain is built from TRBV7-6 and TRBJ1-3, with D unresolved. This CDR3 comprises 16 residues. Germline-derived CDR1 and CDR2 are SGHVS and FNYEAQ. V lost 1 base to trimming and J lost 0 bases, with 10 bases between them. The CDR3 DNA reads TGTGCCAGCAGCTTAGGGGCCGGATCCTCTGGAAACACCATATATTTT. Residues: CASSLGAGSSGNTIYF.

This clonotype was found a few times. V is TRBV6-2 or TRBV6-3 and J is TRBJ1-1; D is ambiguous. Germline assignment: CDR1 MNHEY and CDR2 SVGEGT. Between the trimmed V and J ends, which lost 2 bases and 3 bases, there was a span of 16 bases. The CDR3 totals 16 residues. In DNA form, the CDR3 reads TGTGCCAGCAGTTACGGGTTCCCTTTCTACGACACTGAAGCTTTCTTT. It yields the protein CASSYGFPFYDTEAFF.

The chain joins TRBV19 to TRBJ2-3; D might be TRBD1 (5 bases). Germline V gives CDR1 LNHDA, CDR2 SQIVND (reference sequence). The CDR3 consists of 15 residues. V lost 3 bases and J lost 3, with 13 bases in between. The CDR3 reads CASSIEDTLTDTQYF. The CDR3 DNA reads TGTGCCAGTAGTATCGAGGACACTTTAACAGATACGCAGTATTTT.

In its sample, this clonotype was seen a few times. V gene TRBV25-1 combines with J gene TRBJ1-1; D unclear. The CDR3 extends over 12 amino acids. CDR1 is MGHDK and CDR2 is SYGVNS in the germline V gene. Trimming stripped 1 base from V and 11 bases from J, with 11 bases between. This CDR3 is CASSEWVLPAFF. The CDR3 DNA sequence: TGTGCCAGCAGTGAATGGGTCCTCCCGGCTTTCTTT.

This clonotype was observed a handful of times. The chain links TRBV20-1 to TRBJ1-6; no clear D gene. The ends were cut back, 0 bases at V and 4 bases at J, with 19 bases in the middle. The CDR3 is 18 amino acids. Germline V gene sequence: CDR1 DFQATT, CDR2 SNEGSKA (reference sequence). The CDR3 DNA reads TGCAGTGCTAGAGATGATTTGTGGGCCGCTCAGTATAATTCACCCCTCCACTTT. It encodes CSARDDLWAAQYNSPLHF.

This clonotype was detected a few times. The chain employs TRBV4-1 and TRBJ2-7, with a weak D call TRBD2 (6 bases). CDR3 length: 15 residues. With 0 bases removed from V and 2 bases from J, the gap between germline ends came to 11 bases. The germline CDR1 and CDR2 sequences are MGHRA and YSYEKL. The DNA for the CDR3 is TGCGCCAGCAGCCAAGATTTAGCGGCTGCCTACGAGCAGTACGTC. It is translated as CASSQDLAAAYEQYV.

Remarks on this clonotype: One end of the junction does not line up with germline, which may come from a read error. This chain connects TRBV6-2 or TRBV6-3 to TRBJ2-5, with D unclear. Looked up from germline, CDR1 is MNHEY and CDR2 is SVGEGT. This CDR3 is 14 amino acids long. The CDR3 bases are TGTGCCAGCAGTTTATATAGTTCAAGAGAGGCCCAGTACTTC. Translating it yields CASSLYSSREAQYF.

Only a few counts were recorded for this clonotype. The V gene is TRBV5-5, the J gene TRBJ2-3; weak D call: TRBD1 (6 bases). V lost 0 bases, J lost 0 bases, and 14 bases lay in between. The CDR3 loop spans 17 amino acids. Looked up from germline, CDR1 is SGHKS and CDR2 is YYEKEE (reference sequence). The CDR3 loop reads CASSLGGRPLSTDTQYF. Written as DNA, the CDR3 is TGTGCCAGCAGCTTGGGGGGGCGCCCGTTGAGCACAGATACGCAGTATTTT.

The rearrangement uses TRBV6-5 and TRBJ1-2; D call uncertain. The CDR3 is 14 amino acids. V was trimmed by 2 bases and J by 4 bases, leaving 11 bases between them. Germline V CDR1 and CDR2: MNHEY, SVGAGI. In nucleotides, the CDR3 is TGTGCCAGCAGTTACATGGGCAGAACCTATGGCTACACCTTC. Protein: CASSYMGRTYGYTF.

In this sample, this clonotype turned up many times. V usage is TRBV7-2 and J usage is TRBJ1-2; D is uncertain. The CDR3 length is 14 residues. With 1 base removed from V and 4 bases from J, the gap between germline ends came to 10 bases. Per the germline V gene, CDR1 is SGHTA and CDR2 is FQGNSA. The DNA for the CDR3 is TGTGCCAGCAGCTTAGATCTGGGAGCCTATGGCTACACCTTC. This gives the protein CASSLDLGAYGYTF.

The chain uses TRBV14 and TRBJ2-5; TRBD1 aligns across 7 bases. The CDR3 runs to 15 residues. The V gene's germline CDR1 is SGHDN and CDR2 FVKESK. Trimming took 4 bases from V and 6 from J; bases not matched to a gene: 11. The CDR3 DNA reads as TGTGCCAGCAGCCCCAAAGGGGGCCGGGAAAAGACCCAGTACTTC. Translating it yields CASSPKGGREKTQYF.

The chain has TRBV5-4 and TRBJ1-1; D is undetermined. Germline CDR1 reads SGHNT; CDR2 reads YYREEE (reference sequence). Trimming pared 4 bases from V and 4 bases from J, leaving 17 bases between. This CDR3 comprises 15 residues. The CDR3 DNA follows: TGTGCCAGCAGCCCACGTTGGCTGGGAGGCACTGAAGCTTTCTTT. This sequence encodes CASSPRWLGGTEAFF.